Each of the 19 T cell receptor beta chains below was sequenced from the same sample in a study of blood T cell repertoires in COVID-19. Using immunoSEQ multiplex PCR, the repertoire was profiled, and TCRdb retains in-frame clones only, with some absent. In the table there are over 300,000 clones, about 83% of which are singletons. What was sequenced was peripheral blood. The receptors here all came from a woman aged 50 to 60 with acute or convalescent COVID-19.

The CDR3 nucleotides read TGTGCCAGCAGCCTTGGACAGGGAATTACCGGGGAGCTGTTTTTT. Residues: CASSLGQGITGELFF. This sequence joins TRBV7-3 and TRBJ2-2; TRBD1 agrees at 8 bases. CDR1 SGHTA and CDR2 FQGTGA come from the germline V gene. The CDR3 covers 15 residues. The J segment lost 5 bases and the V segment lost 5 bases, leaving 7 bases of the junction unmatched.

The chain employs TRBV5-1 and TRBJ1-2; no firm D call. Germline loops: CDR1 SGHRS, CDR2 YFSETQ. The CDR3 has 15 residues. The V gene lost 0 bases and the J gene lost 4 bases, with 13 bases spanning the gap. CDR3 sequence (DNA): TGCGCCAGCAGCTTGGGATTGCAAACTATCTATGGCTACACCTTC. Translation: CASSLGLQTIYGYTF. The whole variable domain, remainder taken from reference TRBV5-1 and TRBJ1-2, is KAGVTQTPRYLIKTRGQQVTLSCSPISGHRSVSWYQQTPGQGLQFLFEYFSETQRNKGNFPGRFSGRQFSNSRSEMNVSTLELGDSALYLCASSLGLQTIYGYTFGSGTRLTVV.

This chain joins TRBV30 and TRBJ1-5; 8 positions agree with TRBD1. Looked up from germline, CDR1 is GTSNPN and CDR2 is SVGIG (reference sequence). The CDR3 sequence is 15 residues long. V lost 1 base and J lost 0; bases outside the gene matches: 2. CDR3 sequence reads: CAWSAGTGSNQPQHF. The CDR3 region has the DNA TGTGCCTGGAGTGCCGGGACAGGTAGCAATCAGCCCCAGCATTTT.

The chain has TRBV6-5 and TRBJ1-5; D may be TRBD1 (6 bases). The V gene lost 7 bases and the J gene lost 9 bases, with 19 bases spanning the gap. The CDR3 runs 14 residues. From germline, CDR1 is MNHEY and CDR2 SVGAGI. CDR3 nucleotides: TGTGCCAGCACCGATAACAGGGACCCTGGGCCCCAGCATTTT. This codes for CASTDNRDPGPQHF.

The gene calls are TRBV3-1 (or the pseudogene TRBV3-2) and TRBJ1-1; no clear D. Germline CDR1 LGHDT, CDR2 YNNKEL (reference sequence). Trimming cost V 2 bases and J 6 bases, with 10 bases left between them. CDR3 size: 13 residues. This CDR3 reads CASSQLASAEAFF. The CDR3 DNA is TGTGCCAGCAGCCAATTGGCATCTGCTGAAGCTTTCTTT.

The V call is TRBV7-3, the J call TRBJ2-2; 7 bases line up with TRBD2. With 1 base clipped from V and 2 bases from J, the junction kept 4 bases outside the gene matches. The germline V gene encodes CDR1 SGHTA and CDR2 FQGTGA. The CDR3 consists of 16 residues. CDR3 coding DNA: TGTGCCAGCAGCTTAAAGGCTAGCGGTAACACCGGGGAGCTGTTTTTT. Its translation: CASSLKASGNTGELFF.

This clone turned up a few times. The DNA for the CDR3 is TGTGCCAGCAGCTTCCTTAGCGGGGGGCCAGAGACCCAGTACTTC. Protein product: CASSFLSGGPETQYF. This chain uses TRBV7-9 with TRBJ2-5; the match to TRBD2 covers 10 bases. Trimming at V came to 3 bases and at J to 4 bases, leaving 5 bases not matched to a gene. Germline-derived CDR1 and CDR2 are SEHNR and FQNEAQ (reference sequence). CDR3 length equals 15 residues.

Written as DNA, the CDR3 is TGTGCCAGCAGCTCGGGGACAGGGATGGAGACCCAGTACTTC. It codes for CASSSGTGMETQYF. The chain combines TRBV11-2 with TRBJ2-5; 9 bases align to TRBD1. V dropped 4 bases and J dropped 5; count of bases not matched to a gene: 5. Per the germline V gene, CDR1 is SGHAT and CDR2 is FQNNGV. The CDR3 is 14 residues long.

There are a few counts of this clone. V is TRBV27 and J is TRBJ2-1; TRBD2 matches at 7 bases. The germline V gene has CDR1 MNHEY and CDR2 SMNVEV (reference sequence). V shed 7 bases and J 6 bases; nucleotides not matched to a gene: 9. This CDR3 has 14 residues. CDR3 amino acids: CASTQRSGGNEQFF. In nucleotides, the CDR3 is TGTGCCAGCACTCAAAGGTCGGGGGGCAATGAGCAGTTCTTC.

This clone was detected once. The V and J genes are TRBV7-9 and TRBJ1-2; the D gene is possibly TRBD1 (5 bases). CDR3 length equals 14 residues. CDR1 SEHNR and CDR2 FQNEAQ come from the germline V gene (reference sequence). V was pared by 3 bases and J by 4 bases, with 12 bases between. CDR3 sequence reads: CASSLQGLPYGYTF. CDR3 coding DNA: TGTGCCAGCAGCTTGCAGGGACTCCCCTATGGCTACACCTTC.

This clone was seen at least ten times. This sequence joins TRBV6-1 and TRBJ2-7, with TRBD2 as a possible D gene (5 bases). V lost 1 base, J lost 5 bases, and 12 bases lay in between. Germline CDR1 is MNHNS and CDR2 is SASEGT. The CDR3 has 14 amino acids. The chain's CDR3 is CASSEGQERDEQYF. The DNA of the CDR3 is TGTGCCAGCAGTGAAGGCCAGGAGAGGGACGAGCAGTACTTC.

This clone was detected only once. CDR3 in DNA: TGTGCCAGCAGCTTGGTAGTAGTTCGGGGGGGAAGCACAGATACGCAGTATTTT. Amino acid sequence: CASSLVVVRGGSTDTQYF. The chain joins TRBV5-4 to TRBJ2-3, with 8 bases fitting TRBD2. Looked up from germline, CDR1 is SGHNT and CDR2 is YYREEE (reference sequence). This CDR3 has 18 residues. The ends lost 0 bases at V and 0 bases at J; junction bases unmatched: 9.

V is TRBV28 and J is TRBJ2-5, with TRBD2 matching 11 bases. V shed 6 bases, J shed 2 bases, and the junction held 5 bases outside the gene matches. Germline lookup yields CDR1 MDHEN and CDR2 SYDVKM. CDR3 length equals 15 residues. CDR3 in DNA: TGTGCCAGCAGCCTAGCGGGGGGCCTTCAAGAGACCCAGTACTTC. Its translation: CASSLAGGLQETQYF.

The chain uses TRBV6-2 or TRBV6-3 and TRBJ1-2; TRBD1 agrees at 9 bases. The CDR3 covers 17 residues. J gave up 4 bases and V 4 bases, and 13 bases lay outside the gene matches. CDR1 and CDR2 (germline): MNHEY, SVGEGT. CDR3 region: CASSSILRDRDPYGYTF. The CDR3 bases are TGTGCCAGCAGTTCAATTCTCCGGGACAGGGATCCCTATGGCTACACCTTC.

Here the CDR3 reads CASSRGPTEANYGYTF. The DNA of the CDR3 is TGTGCCAGCAGCAGAGGACCGACAGAGGCTAACTATGGCTACACCTTC. The chain recombines TRBV21-1 with TRBJ1-2; no check of the table's D call, TRBD1, against the DNA was made. TRBV21-1 is listed as a pseudogene. This CDR3 region has 16 residues.

The chain recombines TRBV21-1 with TRBJ2-1; TRBD1, as called in the table, went unchecked against the DNA. TRBV21-1 constitutes a pseudogene. The CDR3 contains 19 residues. The CDR3 sequence is CASSKKGIDRTGFYNEQFF. DNA of the CDR3: TGTGCCAGCAGCAAAAAGGGAATAGATAGGACAGGGTTTTACAATGAGCAGTTCTTC.

This clone was seen once. V usage is TRBV7-8 and J usage is TRBJ2-7; 9 bases are a match to TRBD1. The CDR3 length is 16 residues. Losses at the gene ends were 4 bases for V and 3 bases for J; bases not matched to a gene: 10. Germline V gives CDR1 SGHVS, CDR2 FQNEAQ. CDR3 region: CASSSRDRANFYEQYF. CDR3 in DNA: TGTGCCAGCAGCTCCCGGGACAGGGCAAATTTCTACGAGCAGTACTTC.

The chain couples TRBV5-4 to TRBJ2-2; 8 bases match TRBD2. In germline, CDR1 is SGHNT, CDR2 YYREEE (reference sequence). Trimming removed 0 bases from V and 0 bases from J; junction bases left unmatched: 1. This CDR3 has 16 residues. CDR3 nucleotide sequence: TGTGCCAGCAGCTTGGCGGGACTAGCGAACACCGGGGAGCTGTTTTTT. Protein product: CASSLAGLANTGELFF.

V usage is TRBV6-5 and J usage is TRBJ1-2, with a possible D match to TRBD1 (6 bases). Trimming cost V 6 bases and J 0 bases, with 11 bases left between them. CDR1 and CDR2 (germline): MNHEY, SVGAGI. The CDR3 is 14 residues long. The CDR3 bases are TGTGCCAGCAGACTGACAGGTCCTAACTATGGCTACACCTTC. This gives the protein CASRLTGPNYGYTF.